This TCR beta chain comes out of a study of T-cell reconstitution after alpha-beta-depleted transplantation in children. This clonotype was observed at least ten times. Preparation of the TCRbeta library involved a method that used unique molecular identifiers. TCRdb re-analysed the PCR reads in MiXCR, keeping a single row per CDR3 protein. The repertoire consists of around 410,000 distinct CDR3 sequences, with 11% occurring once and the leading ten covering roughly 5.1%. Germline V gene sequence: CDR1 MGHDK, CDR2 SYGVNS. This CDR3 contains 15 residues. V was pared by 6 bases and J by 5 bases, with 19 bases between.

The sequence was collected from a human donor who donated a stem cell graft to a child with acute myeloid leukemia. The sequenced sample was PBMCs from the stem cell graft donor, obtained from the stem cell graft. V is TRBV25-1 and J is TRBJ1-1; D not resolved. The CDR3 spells CASSDRQRIGTEAFF. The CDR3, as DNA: TGTGCCAGCAGCGACCGGCAACGAATTGGGACTGAAGCTTTCTTT.